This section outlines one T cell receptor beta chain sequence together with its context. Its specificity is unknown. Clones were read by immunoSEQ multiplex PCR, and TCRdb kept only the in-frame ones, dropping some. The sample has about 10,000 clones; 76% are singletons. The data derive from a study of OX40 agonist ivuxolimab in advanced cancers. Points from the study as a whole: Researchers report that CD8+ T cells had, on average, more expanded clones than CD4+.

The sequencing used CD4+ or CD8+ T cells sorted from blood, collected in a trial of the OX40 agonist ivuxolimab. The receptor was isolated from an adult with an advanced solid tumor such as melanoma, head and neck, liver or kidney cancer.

This chain's CDR3 is CASSYSNRGGELFF. The DNA of the CDR3 is TGTGCCAGCAGTTACTCGAATCGGGGGGGGGAGCTGTTTTTT. V is TRBV6-5 and J is TRBJ2-2, with D tentatively TRBD2 (6 bases). The ends were cut back, 0 bases at V and 8 bases at J, with 10 bases in the middle. CDR1 and CDR2 (germline): MNHEY, SVGAGI. CDR3 length equals 14 residues.